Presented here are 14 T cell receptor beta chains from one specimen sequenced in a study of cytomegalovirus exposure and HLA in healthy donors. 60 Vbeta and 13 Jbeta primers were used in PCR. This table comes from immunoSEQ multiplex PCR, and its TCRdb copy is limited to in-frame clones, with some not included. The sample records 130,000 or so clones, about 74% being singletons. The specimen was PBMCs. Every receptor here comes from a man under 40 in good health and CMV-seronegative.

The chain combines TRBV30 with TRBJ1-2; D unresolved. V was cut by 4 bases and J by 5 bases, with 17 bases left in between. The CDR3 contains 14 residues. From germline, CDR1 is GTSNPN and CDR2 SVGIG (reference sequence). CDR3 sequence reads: CAWINRRTGYGYTF. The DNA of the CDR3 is TGTGCCTGGATTAACCGCCGAACCGGGTATGGCTACACCTTC.

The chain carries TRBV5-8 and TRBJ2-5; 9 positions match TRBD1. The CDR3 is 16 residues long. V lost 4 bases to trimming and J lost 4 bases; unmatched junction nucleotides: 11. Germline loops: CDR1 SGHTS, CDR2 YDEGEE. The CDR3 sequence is CASSHGNTGGRETQYF. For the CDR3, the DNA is TGTGCCAGCAGCCATGGAAATACAGGGGGCAGAGAGACCCAGTACTTC.

CDR3 residues: CASNRATNSPLHF. CDR3 in DNA: TGTGCCAGCAATCGAGCAACCAATTCACCCCTCCACTTT. This chain joins TRBV9 and TRBJ1-6; D gene unclear. V gave up 6 bases and J gave up 7 bases, with 11 bases separating them. Germline V gene sequence: CDR1 SGDLS, CDR2 YYNGEE. This CDR3 region has 13 residues.

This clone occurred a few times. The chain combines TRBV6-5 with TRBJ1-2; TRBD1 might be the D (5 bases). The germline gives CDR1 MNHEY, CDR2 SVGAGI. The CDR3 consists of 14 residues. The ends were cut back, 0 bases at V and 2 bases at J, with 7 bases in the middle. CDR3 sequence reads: CASSYSSGNYGYTF. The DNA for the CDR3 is TGTGCCAGCAGTTACTCGTCAGGGAACTATGGCTACACCTTC.

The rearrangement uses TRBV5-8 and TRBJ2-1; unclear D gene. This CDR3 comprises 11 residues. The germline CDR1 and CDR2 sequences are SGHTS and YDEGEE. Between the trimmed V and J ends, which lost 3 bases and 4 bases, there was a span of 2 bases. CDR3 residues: CASSSYNEQFF. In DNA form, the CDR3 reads TGTGCCAGCAGCTCATACAATGAGCAGTTCTTC. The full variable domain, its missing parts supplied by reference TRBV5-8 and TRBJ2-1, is EAGVTQSPTHLIKTRGQQATLRCSPISGHTSVYWYQQALGLGLQFLLWYDEGEERNRGNFPPRFSGRQFPNYSSELNVNALELEDSALYLCASSSYNEQFFGPGTRLTVL.

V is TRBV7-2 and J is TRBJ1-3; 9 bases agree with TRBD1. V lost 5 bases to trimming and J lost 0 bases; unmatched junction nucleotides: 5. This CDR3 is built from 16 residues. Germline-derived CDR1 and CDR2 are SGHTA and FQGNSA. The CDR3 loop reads CASSTGQGISGNTIYF. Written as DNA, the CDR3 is TGTGCCAGCAGCACCGGACAGGGGATCTCTGGAAACACCATATATTTT. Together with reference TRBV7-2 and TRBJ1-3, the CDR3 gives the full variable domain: GAGVSQSPSNKVTEKGKDVELRCDPISGHTALYWYRQSLGQGLEFLIYFQGNSAPDKSGLPSDRFSAERTGGSVSTLTIQRTQQEDSAVYLCASSTGQGISGNTIYFGEGSWLTVV.

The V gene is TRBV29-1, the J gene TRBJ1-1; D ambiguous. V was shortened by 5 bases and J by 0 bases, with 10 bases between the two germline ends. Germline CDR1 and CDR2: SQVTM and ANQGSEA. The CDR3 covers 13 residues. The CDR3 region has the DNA TGCAGCGTTCGGCAGCTAGTGAACACTGAAGCTTTCTTT. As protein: CSVRQLVNTEAFF.

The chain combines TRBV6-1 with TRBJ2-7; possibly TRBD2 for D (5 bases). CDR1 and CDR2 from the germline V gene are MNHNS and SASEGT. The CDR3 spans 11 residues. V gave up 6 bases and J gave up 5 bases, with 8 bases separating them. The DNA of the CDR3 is TGTGCCAGCAGGGGAGCGCACGAGCAGTACTTC. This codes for CASRGAHEQYF.

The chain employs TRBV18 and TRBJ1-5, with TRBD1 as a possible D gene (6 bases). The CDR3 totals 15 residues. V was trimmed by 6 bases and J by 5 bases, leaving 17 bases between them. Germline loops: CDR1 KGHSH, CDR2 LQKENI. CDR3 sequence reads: CASSQEQGFDQPQHF. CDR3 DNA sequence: TGTGCCAGCTCCCAGGAACAGGGATTTGATCAGCCCCAGCATTTT. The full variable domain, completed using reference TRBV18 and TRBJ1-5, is NAGVMQNPRHLVRRRGQEARLRCSPMKGHSHVYWYRQLPEEGLKFMVYLQKENIIDESGMPKERFSAEFPKEGPSILRIQQVVRGDSAAYFCASSQEQGFDQPQHFGDGTRLSIL.

DNA for the CDR3: TGTGCCAGCCTTCGGATGGGACAGGTCGCTGAAAAACTGTTTTTT. This encodes CASLRMGQVAEKLFF. This sequence joins TRBV28 and TRBJ1-4, with 8 positions matching TRBD1. Germline values: CDR1 MDHEN, CDR2 SYDVKM. The V gene end was trimmed by 8 bases and the J gene end by 7 bases; junction bases not matched to a gene: 12. CDR3 length: 15 amino acids.

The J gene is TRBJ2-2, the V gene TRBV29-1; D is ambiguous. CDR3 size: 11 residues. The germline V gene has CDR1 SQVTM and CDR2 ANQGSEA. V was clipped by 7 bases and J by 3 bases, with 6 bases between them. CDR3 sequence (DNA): TGCAGCGCCACGGACACCGGGGAGCTGTTTTTT. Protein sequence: CSATDTGELFF.

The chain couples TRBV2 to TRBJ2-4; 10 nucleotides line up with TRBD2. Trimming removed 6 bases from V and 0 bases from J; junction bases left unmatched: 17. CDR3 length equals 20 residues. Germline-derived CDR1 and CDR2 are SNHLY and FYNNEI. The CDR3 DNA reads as TGTGCCAGCAGCGTAACACGGGCCCTAGCGGGGGTACTAGCCAAAAACATTCAGTACTTC. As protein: CASSVTRALAGVLAKNIQYF. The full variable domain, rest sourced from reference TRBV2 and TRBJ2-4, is EPEVTQTPSHQVTQMGQEVILRCVPISNHLYFYWYRQILGQKVEFLVSFYNNEISEKSEIFDDQFSVERPDGSNFTLKIRSTKLEDSAMYFCASSVTRALAGVLAKNIQYFGAGTRLSVL.

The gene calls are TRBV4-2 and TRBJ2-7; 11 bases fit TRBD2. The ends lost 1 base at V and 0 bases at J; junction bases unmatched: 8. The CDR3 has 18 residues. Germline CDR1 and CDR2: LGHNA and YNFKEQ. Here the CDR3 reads CASSQGLAGGSRSYEQYF. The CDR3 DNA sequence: TGTGCCAGCAGCCAAGGGCTAGCGGGAGGAAGCCGCTCCTACGAGCAGTACTTC.

The CDR3 bases are TGCGCCAGCAGCTTGCAGGGTCTGGATACGCAGTATTTT. Its translation: CASSLQGLDTQYF. The genes are TRBV5-1 and TRBJ2-3; D possibly corresponds to TRBD1 (5 bases). The germline gives CDR1 SGHRS, CDR2 YFSETQ. The CDR3 runs 13 residues. Trimming took off 1 base at V and 6 bases at J, with 9 bases between the two ends.